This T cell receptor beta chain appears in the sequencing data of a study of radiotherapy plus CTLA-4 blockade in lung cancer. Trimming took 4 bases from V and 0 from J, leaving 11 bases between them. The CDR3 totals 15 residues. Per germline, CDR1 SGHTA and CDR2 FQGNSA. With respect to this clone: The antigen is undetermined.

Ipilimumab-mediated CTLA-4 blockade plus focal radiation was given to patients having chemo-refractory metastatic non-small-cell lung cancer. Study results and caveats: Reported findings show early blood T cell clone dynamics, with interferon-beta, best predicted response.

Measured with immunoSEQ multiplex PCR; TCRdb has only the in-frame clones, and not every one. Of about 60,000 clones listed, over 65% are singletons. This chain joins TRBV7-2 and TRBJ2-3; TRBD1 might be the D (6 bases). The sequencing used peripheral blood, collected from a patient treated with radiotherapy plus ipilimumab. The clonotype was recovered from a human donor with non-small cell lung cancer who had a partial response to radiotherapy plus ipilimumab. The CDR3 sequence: CASSYSGASTDTQYF. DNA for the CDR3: TGTGCCAGCAGCTACTCAGGGGCTAGCACAGATACGCAGTATTTT.